This TCR beta chain was sequenced for a study of T cells in Graves' hyperthyroidism and ophthalmopathy. J was trimmed by 1 base and V by 6 bases; bases with no gene match: 6. The CDR3 spans 16 residues. Germline values: CDR1 MNHEY, CDR2 SMNVEV (reference sequence). Amplified regions were TCR beta CDR3 sequences from RNA transcripts. HTBI primers drove first-round RT-PCR of the TCR CDR3. TCRdb independently ran MiXCR on the multiplex PCR reads; one entry per CDR3 protein. The table lists approximately 430,000 distinct CDR3 sequences, over 12% of them singletons, with over 10% in the top ten. This clonotype has at least ten counts.

This chain connects TRBV27 to TRBJ2-3; 11 nucleotides match TRBD2. The origin of this receptor is a man younger than 30 with Graves' ophthalmopathy. The material sequenced was blood. The CDR3 DNA sequence: TGTGCCAGCAGGCTAGCGGGGGGAAGTGGCACAGATACGCAGTATTTT. Amino acid sequence: CASRLAGGSGTDTQYF.